A single sample gave rise to the 30 T cell receptor beta chains below, sequenced in a study of cytomegalovirus exposure and HLA in healthy donors. PCR primers comprised 60 Vbeta and 13 Jbeta primers. The method was immunoSEQ multiplex PCR; TCRdb's version includes in-frame clones alone and lacks a portion of them. The sample has approximately 260,000 clones, around 90% seen once. The sample comprised PBMCs. Receptor source: a girl aged 2 to 10 in good health and CMV-seronegative.

The chain uses TRBV4-2 and TRBJ2-7; D is possibly TRBD2 (5 bases). Trimming removed 0 bases at V and 2 bases at J, with 20 bases between. The germline V gene encodes CDR1 LGHNA and CDR2 YNFKEQ. CDR3 length: 18 amino acids. Here the CDR3 reads CASSQDPFGPSPTYEQYF. CDR3 nucleotides: TGTGCCAGCAGCCAAGATCCGTTTGGGCCTAGCCCCACCTACGAGCAGTACTTC.

The chain couples TRBV28 to TRBJ2-1; 8 bases match TRBD2. The germline CDR1 and CDR2 sequences are MDHEN and SYDVKM. V shed 1 base and J 4 bases; nucleotides not matched to a gene: 27. The CDR3 has 23 residues. The CDR3 sequence: CASSLYDPVRGGSGEGIYNEQFF. The CDR3 region has the DNA TGTGCCAGCAGTTTATATGACCCTGTTCGAGGTGGTAGCGGGGAGGGAATATACAATGAGCAGTTCTTC.

This sequence joins TRBV7-9 and TRBJ2-4; 9 nucleotides agree with TRBD1. V was pared by 1 base and J by 0 bases, with 1 base of the junction left unmatched. The CDR3 sequence is 16 residues long. Germline V gene lookup returns CDR1 SEHNR and CDR2 FQNEAQ (reference sequence). CDR3 nucleotide sequence: TGTGCCAGCAGCTTAGACAGGGGGCGAGCCAAAAACATTCAGTACTTC. Its protein product is CASSLDRGRAKNIQYF.

The CDR3 region is CASREGATVSGPHTEAFF. The CDR3 DNA reads TGTGCCAGCAGGGAGGGGGCCACGGTGAGCGGCCCCCACACTGAAGCTTTCTTT. The rearrangement links TRBV2 to TRBJ1-1, with 7 bases matching TRBD1. V was pared by 6 bases and J by 3 bases, with 19 bases of the junction left unmatched. The CDR3 sequence is 18 residues long. Germline V gene data show CDR1 as SNHLY and CDR2 as FYNNEI.

The chain joins TRBV28 to TRBJ1-1; 7 nucleotides match TRBD1. The CDR3 contains 15 residues. Germline-derived CDR1 and CDR2 are MDHEN and SYDVKM. The trim removed 4 bases at V and 2 bases at J, leaving 7 bases unmatched. CDR3 in DNA: TGTGCCAGCAGTTCGGTCACAGGGGATAACACTGAAGCTTTCTTT. Protein product: CASSSVTGDNTEAFF.

The chain links TRBV19 to TRBJ1-5, with TRBD1 matching 7 bases. With 2 bases clipped from V and 3 bases from J, the junction kept 10 bases outside the gene matches. In germline, CDR1 is LNHDA, CDR2 SQIVND (reference sequence). The CDR3 loop spans 17 amino acids. For the CDR3, the DNA is TGTGCCAGTAGTATACGAGGGGGCCTGACCCCCAATCAGCCCCAGCATTTT. This codes for CASSIRGGLTPNQPQHF.

The J gene is TRBJ1-2, the V gene TRBV19; TRBD1 matches 8 bases. In germline, CDR1 is LNHDA, CDR2 SQIVND (reference sequence). The CDR3 is 15 amino acids. The junction had 10 bases not matched to a gene; V was cut back by 5 bases and J by 5 bases. For the CDR3, the DNA is TGTGCCAGTAGTGGTATCGTGACAGGGGCGTATGGCTACACCTTC. Encoded protein: CASSGIVTGAYGYTF.

V usage is TRBV6-1 and J usage is TRBJ2-1, with D perhaps TRBD2 (7 bases). Trimming took off 2 bases at V and 0 bases at J, with 32 bases between the two ends. CDR3 length: 23 residues. Germline CDR1 and CDR2: MNHNS and SASEGT. DNA for the CDR3: TGTGCCAGCAGTGAAAGAGGGGGGGTGTCCTCCCCATATTACTTTAGCTCCTACAATGAGCAGTTCTTC. Translating it yields CASSERGGVSSPYYFSSYNEQFF.

The chain is built from TRBV7-9 and TRBJ2-7; 12 nucleotides agree with TRBD1. CDR1 SEHNR and CDR2 FQNEAQ come from the germline V gene (reference sequence). The CDR3 spans 16 residues. With V trimmed by 0 bases and J by 3 bases, 3 bases remained unmatched. The CDR3 DNA reads as TGTGCCAGCAGCTTAGCCGGGACAGGGGGCTTCTACGAGCAGTACTTC. It translates to CASSLAGTGGFYEQYF. The variable domain in full, completed from reference TRBV7-9 and TRBJ2-7, reads DTGVSQNPRHKITKRGQNVTFRCDPISEHNRLYWYRQTLGQGPEFLTYFQNEAQLEKSRLLSDRFSAERPKGSFSTLEIQRTEQGDSAMYLCASSLAGTGGFYEQYFGPGTRLTVT.

The CDR3 DNA follows: TGTGCCAGCAGCCAGACAGCACGAGAGAGTGGAAACACCATATATTTT. Translated: CASSQTARESGNTIYF. The rearrangement joins TRBV11-3 to TRBJ1-3, with D possibly being TRBD1 (5 bases). Germline CDR1 reads SGHNT; CDR2 reads YENEEA. The V end lost 5 bases, the J end lost 3 bases, and 17 bases lay between the germline ends. The CDR3 totals 16 residues.

This chain links TRBV5-4 with TRBJ2-3; D gene uncertain. The CDR3 is made up of 14 amino acids. Trimming removed 7 bases at V and 0 bases at J, with 12 bases between. Germline V lookup: CDR1 SGHNT, CDR2 YYREEE (reference sequence). The chain's CDR3 is CASHAEPSTDTQYF. The DNA of the CDR3 is TGTGCCAGCCATGCTGAGCCCAGCACAGATACGCAGTATTTT.

The V and J genes are TRBV7-2 and TRBJ2-1, with 10 bases matching TRBD2. CDR3 length: 16 residues. Germline CDR1 is SGHTA and CDR2 is FQGNSA. Losses at the gene ends were 5 bases for V and 5 bases for J; bases not matched to a gene: 9. The CDR3 bases are TGTGCCAGCAGCGCCCCCGGGACTAGCGCCAACAATGAGCAGTTCTTC. It codes for CASSAPGTSANNEQFF.

The J gene is TRBJ2-7, the V gene TRBV7-6; D is possibly TRBD2 (5 bases). The CDR3 is made up of 14 amino acids. The V end was cut by 5 bases, the J end by 9 bases, with 20 bases between. Germline-derived CDR1 and CDR2 are SGHVS and FNYEAQ. The CDR3 loop reads CASSPGVRALAQYF. CDR3 coding DNA: TGTGCCAGCAGCCCCGGGGTTCGGGCGTTGGCGCAGTACTTC.

This chain links TRBV11-2 with TRBJ1-5, with D unclear. Germline-derived CDR1 and CDR2 are SGHAT and FQNNGV. The CDR3 covers 15 residues. V was cut by 1 base and J by 6 bases, with 13 bases left in between. CDR3 sequence: CASSLGGKSSQPQHF. As DNA, the CDR3 is TGTGCCAGCAGCTTAGGAGGGAAAAGTAGTCAGCCCCAGCATTTT.

V usage is TRBV27 and J usage is TRBJ2-5; TRBD2 matches 11 bases. The germline gives CDR1 MNHEY, CDR2 SMNVEV (reference sequence). This CDR3 has 14 residues. The junction had 6 bases not matched to a gene; V was cut back by 8 bases and J by 4 bases. This CDR3 reads CASGPLAGGETQYF. The DNA for the CDR3 is TGTGCCAGCGGCCCTCTAGCGGGAGGAGAGACCCAGTACTTC.

The J gene is TRBJ1-4, the V gene TRBV7-9; D gene unclear. Germline lookup yields CDR1 SEHNR and CDR2 FQNEAQ (reference sequence). The CDR3 is 17 residues long. V gave up 2 bases and J gave up 0 bases, with 13 bases separating them. The chain's CDR3 is CASSLWCVQATNEKLFF. CDR3 bases: TGTGCCAGCAGCTTATGGTGTGTTCAGGCAACTAATGAAAAACTGTTTTTT.

A single count supports this clone. This chain uses TRBV10-2 with TRBJ1-2, with a possible D match to TRBD1 (5 bases). The V end was cut by 2 bases, the J end by 7 bases, with 14 bases between. CDR1 is WSHSY, CDR2 SAAADI, per germline. CDR3 length: 14 amino acids. Written as DNA, the CDR3 is TGCGCCAGCAGTGAGGTCGGAGGGGAGGCTGGCTACACCTTC. Protein: CASSEVGGEAGYTF.

This chain links TRBV7-3 with TRBJ1-1, with a tentative D call TRBD1 (5 bases). CDR1 is SGHTA, CDR2 FQGTGA, per germline. The V end lost 5 bases, the J end lost 7 bases, and 14 bases lay between the germline ends. The CDR3 has 13 amino acids. CDR3 bases: TGTGCCAGCAGCCCATCCCCGGGGGTTGAAGCTTTCTTT. Amino acid sequence: CASSPSPGVEAFF.

The chain uses TRBV6-7 and TRBJ2-1, with 7 bases lining up with TRBD2. TRBV6-7 is noted as an ORF with a role that remains uncertain. This CDR3 is built from 15 residues. V was clipped by 2 bases and J by 6 bases; unmatched bases: 7. The CDR3 nucleotides are TGTGCCAGCAGTTACGAGCTAGCGGAGAGCAATGAGCAGTTCTTC. This translates into CASSYELAESNEQFF.

In nucleotides, the CDR3 is TGTGCCAGCAGCTTAGCGAGGGCCTCGGGTGAGCAGTACTTC. Translating gives CASSLARASGEQYF. V usage is TRBV7-9 and J usage is TRBJ2-7, with D possibly being TRBD2 (5 bases). Deletions cut 0 bases from V and 7 bases from J, with 13 bases between. Germline V lookup: CDR1 SEHNR, CDR2 FQNEAQ (reference sequence). This CDR3 is built from 14 residues.

Written as DNA, the CDR3 is TGTGCCAGCAGCGAGGGACACGGAACTGAAGCTTTCTTT. It codes for CASSEGHGTEAFF. The chain is built from TRBV7-7 and TRBJ1-1; tentative D call: TRBD1 (6 bases). Looked up from germline, CDR1 is SSHAT and CDR2 is FNYEAQ (reference sequence). The CDR3 runs to 13 residues. V was trimmed by 5 bases and J by 5 bases, leaving 12 bases between them.

This clone appeared a single time. The V gene is TRBV29-1, the J gene TRBJ2-7, with 8 bases that match TRBD1. The length of the CDR3 is 13 residues. Germline assignment: CDR1 SQVTM and CDR2 ANQGSEA. V lost 4 bases to trimming and J lost 2 bases; unmatched junction nucleotides: 4. In nucleotides, the CDR3 is TGCAGCGTTGGCAAGACAGGGGCCTACGAGCAGTACTTC. Its protein product is CSVGKTGAYEQYF.

The J gene is TRBJ1-2, the V gene TRBV4-2, with 9 bases fitting TRBD1. Germline CDR1 LGHNA, CDR2 YNFKEQ. The length of the CDR3 is 16 residues. The J segment lost 1 base and the V segment lost 0 bases, leaving 3 bases of the junction unmatched. The CDR3: CASSQDGTGFNYGYTF. In nucleotides, the CDR3 is TGTGCCAGCAGCCAAGATGGGACAGGGTTTAACTATGGCTACACCTTC.

The chain couples TRBV5-1 to TRBJ2-5; 9 bases match TRBD1. The CDR3 covers 17 residues. The V gene end was trimmed by 2 bases and the J gene end by 5 bases; junction bases not matched to a gene: 13. Germline CDR1 reads SGHRS; CDR2 reads YFSETQ. The CDR3 DNA reads as TGCGCCAGCAGCTTTAAGCCGGGACAGGGCCCCTGGGAGACCCAGTACTTC. Translating gives CASSFKPGQGPWETQYF.

The chain combines TRBV27 with TRBJ1-1; D perhaps matches TRBD1 (6 bases). Germline loops: CDR1 MNHEY, CDR2 SMNVEV (reference sequence). V was shortened by 0 bases and J by 2 bases, with 10 bases between the two germline ends. The CDR3 has 15 amino acids. CDR3 nucleotide sequence: TGTGCCAGCAGTTTATCGGGGGGGGCAAACACTGAAGCTTTCTTT. Translation gives CASSLSGGANTEAFF.

The genes are TRBV6-5 and TRBJ1-1; D ambiguous. Germline-derived CDR1 and CDR2 are MNHEY and SVGAGI. The V end lost 6 bases, the J end lost 1 base, and 3 bases lay between the germline ends. This CDR3 is built from 11 residues. This CDR3 is CASSGNTEAFF. The CDR3, as DNA: TGTGCCAGCAGCGGGAACACTGAAGCTTTCTTT.

Details on this clone: One end of the junction is discordant with germline, which a read error may explain. This same CDR3 is encoded by further DNA sequences in the sample. The rearrangement links TRBV13 to TRBJ2-3; 11 bases fit TRBD2. The CDR3 contains 17 residues. Germline lookup yields CDR1 PRHDT and CDR2 FYEKMQ (reference sequence). For the CDR3, the DNA is TGTGCCAGTAGCTCTTCGGTACTAGCGGGAGTGACAGATACGCAGTATTTT. Amino acids: CASSSSVLAGVTDTQYF.

The gene calls are TRBV5-1 and TRBJ2-7, with 13 bases that match TRBD2. The CDR3 sequence is 17 residues long. Germline CDR1 reads SGHRS; CDR2 reads YFSETQ. V trimming: 0 bases; J trimming: 0 bases; junction bases outside the gene matches: 3. Here the CDR3 reads CASSLAGTSGNSYEQYF. The CDR3 DNA reads as TGCGCCAGCAGCTTGGCAGGGACTAGCGGGAACTCCTACGAGCAGTACTTC.

The chain employs TRBV6-1 and TRBJ1-1; 11 bases are a match to TRBD1. There are 15 residues in the CDR3. The J segment lost 1 base and the V segment lost 5 bases, leaving 3 bases of the junction unmatched. The germline V gene has CDR1 MNHNS and CDR2 SASEGT. DNA for the CDR3: TGTGCCAGCAGTAGGACAGGGGGCGGGAACACTGAAGCTTTCTTT. Amino acid sequence: CASSRTGGGNTEAFF.

This sequence joins TRBV7-9 and TRBJ1-4; no clear D gene. In germline, CDR1 is SEHNR, CDR2 FQNEAQ (reference sequence). The CDR3 totals 15 residues. Between the trimmed V and J ends, which lost 1 base and 5 bases, there was a span of 11 bases. The CDR3 bases are TGTGCCAGCAGCTTAGAAGCGGTCTCGAATGAAAAACTGTTTTTT. The encoded protein is CASSLEAVSNEKLFF.